This paragraph reports one T cell receptor beta chain. Its recognized antigen is unknown. Per-base quality was not reported, and no clone a single base away is much larger than it. These data originate in a study of blood T cell repertoires in COVID-19 (dated by TCRdb to 2020 to 2021). Study-level background: Samples covering the acute and convalescent phases of COVID-19 were provided by collaborators in the United States, Italy and Spain. The prospective study material was composed of cDNA or gDNA derived from T cells, B-cell-depleted T cells, or PBMCs. Subjects who had been exposed to COVID-19, were actively infected with it, or had recovered from it provided the deeply sampled blood TCRbeta repertoires that made up the dataset. The repertoires were released in a freely available public database meant as a resource for research on the immune response to SARS-CoV-2. Samples came from the ongoing ImmuneRACE study (first 160 participants) plus 1,254 subjects from 6 global collaborators. The sample metadata nearly always contained a de-identified subject ID, COVID-19 status, age in years and sex. HLA class I and class II types, where available, came from metadata supplied by the sample provider rather than from assay-based typing.

Points the paper makes about the study in general: The quantity of clinical and demographic metadata differed by source and by participant and was supplied without curation.

TCRbeta CDR3 regions were amplified from genomic DNA using the immunoSEQ Assay, a bias-controlled multiplex PCR. The authors' pipeline ran thus. Nucleated cell counts per sample were estimated from amplification of reference gene primers within the assay. To quantify the absolute abundance of each unique TCRbeta CDR3 rearrangement, sequence reads were collapsed and filtered. For each sample, productive Simpson clonality was calculated as the square root of Simpson's diversity index over productive rearrangements. TCRdb obtained this table from immuneACCESS and retained in-frame rearrangements with V and J assigned. These tables miss some clones; where compared with another copy, unresolved V genes account for less than half of the shortfall, and the remainder is unexplained. V and J calls plus clone size are reproduced from that table; the DNA served to infer D and trimming. In all, the sample holds 200,000 to 250,000 clones, and about 80% of those were seen once. The ten largest clones capture 4% to 6% of the sample.

V loses 3 bases of germline sequence and J loses 0 bases, and the interval between the two ends is 4 bases. The germline V gene provides CDR1 KGHDR and CDR2 SFDVKD. The CDR3 goes from the cysteine to the phenylalanine over 14 residues. CDR3 DNA is the only sequence kept; it has 42 bases, read in frame from the first base. Each collaborating institution followed its own protocols to collect whole blood in K2EDTA tubes. For TCRbeta analysis, collaborators shipped samples as frozen whole blood, isolated PBMCs, or DNA extracted from either of those sample types. The source of this sequence is a woman aged 80 or over with active or convalescent COVID-19. Rearrangement joined TRBV24-1 to TRBJ2-2, with the D gene not clear enough to name. Material: peripheral blood. Here is the DNA: TGTGCCACCAGTGATGCGGCGAACACCGGGGAGCTGTTTTTT. Its coded protein is CATSDAANTGELFF.